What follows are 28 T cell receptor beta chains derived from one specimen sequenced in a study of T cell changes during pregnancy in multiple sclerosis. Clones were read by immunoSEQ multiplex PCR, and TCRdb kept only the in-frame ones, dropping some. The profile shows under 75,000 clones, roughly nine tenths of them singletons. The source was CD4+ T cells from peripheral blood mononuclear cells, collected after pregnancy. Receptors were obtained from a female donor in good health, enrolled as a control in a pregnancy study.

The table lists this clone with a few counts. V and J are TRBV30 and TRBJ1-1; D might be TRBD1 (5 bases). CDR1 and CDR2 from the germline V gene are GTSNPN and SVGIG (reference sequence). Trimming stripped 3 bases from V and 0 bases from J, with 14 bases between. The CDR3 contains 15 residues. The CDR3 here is CAWSSIGALNTEAFF. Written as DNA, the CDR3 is TGTGCCTGGAGCTCTATAGGGGCCTTGAACACTGAAGCTTTCTTT.

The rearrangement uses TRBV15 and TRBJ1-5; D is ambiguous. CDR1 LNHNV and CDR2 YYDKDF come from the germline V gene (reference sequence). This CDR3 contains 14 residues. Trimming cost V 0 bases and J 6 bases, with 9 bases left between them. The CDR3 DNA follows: TGTGCCACCAGCAGAGATTTCGGTAGTCAGCCCCAGCATTTT. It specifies CATSRDFGSQPQHF. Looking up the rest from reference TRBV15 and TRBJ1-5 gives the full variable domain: DAMVIQNPRYQVTQFGKPVTLSCSQTLNHNVMYWYQQKSSQAPKLLFHYYDKDFNNEADTPDNFQSRRPNTSFCFLDIRSPGLGDTAMYLCATSRDFGSQPQHFGDGTRLSIL.

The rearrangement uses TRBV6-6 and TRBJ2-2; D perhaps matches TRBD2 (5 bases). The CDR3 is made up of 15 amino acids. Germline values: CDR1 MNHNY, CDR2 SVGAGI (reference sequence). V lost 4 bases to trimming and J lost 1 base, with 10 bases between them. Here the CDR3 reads CASSFSTKNTGELFF. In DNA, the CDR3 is TGTGCCAGCAGTTTCTCGACTAAGAACACCGGGGAGCTGTTTTTT.

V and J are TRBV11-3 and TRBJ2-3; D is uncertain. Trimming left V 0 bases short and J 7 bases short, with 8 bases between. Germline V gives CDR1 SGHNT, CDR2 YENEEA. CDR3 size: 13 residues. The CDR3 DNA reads TGTGCCAGCAGCTTAGACAGTCCGAATACGCAGTATTTT. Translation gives CASSLDSPNTQYF.

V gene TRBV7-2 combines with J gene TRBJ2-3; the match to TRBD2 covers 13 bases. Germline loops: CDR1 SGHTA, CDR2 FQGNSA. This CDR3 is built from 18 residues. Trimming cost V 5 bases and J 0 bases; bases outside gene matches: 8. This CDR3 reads CASSAQTSGGLSTDTQYF. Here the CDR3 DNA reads TGTGCCAGCAGCGCCCAGACTAGCGGGGGGCTTAGCACAGATACGCAGTATTTT.

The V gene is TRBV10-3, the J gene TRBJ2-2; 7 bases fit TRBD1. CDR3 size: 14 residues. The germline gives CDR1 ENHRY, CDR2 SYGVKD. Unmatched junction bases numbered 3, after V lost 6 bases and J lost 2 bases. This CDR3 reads CAISGTVNTGELFF. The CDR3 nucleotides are TGTGCCATCAGCGGGACAGTTAACACCGGGGAGCTGTTTTTT.

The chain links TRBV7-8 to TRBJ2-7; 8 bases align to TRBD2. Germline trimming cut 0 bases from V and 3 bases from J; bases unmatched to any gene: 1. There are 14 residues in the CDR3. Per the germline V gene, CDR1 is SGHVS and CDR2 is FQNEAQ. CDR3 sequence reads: CASSLAGGDYEQYF. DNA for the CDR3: TGTGCCAGCAGCTTAGCCGGGGGGGACTACGAGCAGTACTTC.

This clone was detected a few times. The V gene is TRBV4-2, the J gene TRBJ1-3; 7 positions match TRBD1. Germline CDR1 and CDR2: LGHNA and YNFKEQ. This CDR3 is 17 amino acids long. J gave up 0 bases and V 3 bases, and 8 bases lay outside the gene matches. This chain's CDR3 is CASSHPGQSDSGNTIYF. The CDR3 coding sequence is TGTGCCAGCAGCCACCCGGGACAGTCGGACTCTGGAAACACCATATATTTT.

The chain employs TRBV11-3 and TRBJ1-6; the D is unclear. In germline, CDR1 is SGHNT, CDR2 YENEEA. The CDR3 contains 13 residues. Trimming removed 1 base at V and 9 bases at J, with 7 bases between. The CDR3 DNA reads TGTGCCAGCAGCTTAGGGCGGATTTCACCCCTCCACTTT. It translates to CASSLGRISPLHF.

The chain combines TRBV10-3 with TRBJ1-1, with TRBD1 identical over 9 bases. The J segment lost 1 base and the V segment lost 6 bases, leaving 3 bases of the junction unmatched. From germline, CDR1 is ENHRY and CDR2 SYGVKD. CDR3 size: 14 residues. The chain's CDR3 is CAISRDRENTEAFF. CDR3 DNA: TGTGCCATCAGCCGGGACAGGGAGAACACTGAAGCTTTCTTT.

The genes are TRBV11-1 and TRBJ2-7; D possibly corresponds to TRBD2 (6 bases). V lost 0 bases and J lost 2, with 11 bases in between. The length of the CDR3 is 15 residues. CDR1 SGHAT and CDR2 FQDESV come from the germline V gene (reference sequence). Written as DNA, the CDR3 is TGTGCCAGCAGCTTAGCCTGGGGAGGCCCCTACGAGCAGTACTTC. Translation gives CASSLAWGGPYEQYF.

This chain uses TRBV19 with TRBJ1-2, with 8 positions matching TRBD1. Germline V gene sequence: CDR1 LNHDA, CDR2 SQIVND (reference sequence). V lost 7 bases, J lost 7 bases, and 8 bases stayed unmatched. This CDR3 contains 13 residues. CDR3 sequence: CASTLDRVGGYTF. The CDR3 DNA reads TGTGCCAGTACCTTGGACAGGGTTGGTGGCTACACCTTC.

For the CDR3, the DNA is TGTGCCTGGAGTGTACTCCGGGGGGCGGGTGGCTACACCTTC. Its protein product is CAWSVLRGAGGYTF. This chain connects TRBV30 to TRBJ1-2; D might be TRBD1 (6 bases). This CDR3 region has 14 residues. Germline assignment: CDR1 GTSNPN and CDR2 SVGIG (reference sequence). Deletions cut 0 bases from V and 7 bases from J, with 15 bases between.

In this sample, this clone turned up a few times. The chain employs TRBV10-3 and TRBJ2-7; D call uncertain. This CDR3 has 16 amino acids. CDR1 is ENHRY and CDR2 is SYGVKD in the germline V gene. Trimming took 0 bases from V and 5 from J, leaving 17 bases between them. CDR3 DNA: TGTGCCATCAGTGAGTCTGGCCAGGCTTACGTCCACGAGCAGTACTTC. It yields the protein CAISESGQAYVHEQYF.

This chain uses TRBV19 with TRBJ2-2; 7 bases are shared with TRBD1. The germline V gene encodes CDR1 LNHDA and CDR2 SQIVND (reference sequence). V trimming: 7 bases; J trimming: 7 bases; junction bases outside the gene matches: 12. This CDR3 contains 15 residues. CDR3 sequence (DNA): TGTGCCAGTACCGCGAAGGGGGCAAGGGGCGGGGAGCTGTTTTTT. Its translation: CASTAKGARGGELFF.

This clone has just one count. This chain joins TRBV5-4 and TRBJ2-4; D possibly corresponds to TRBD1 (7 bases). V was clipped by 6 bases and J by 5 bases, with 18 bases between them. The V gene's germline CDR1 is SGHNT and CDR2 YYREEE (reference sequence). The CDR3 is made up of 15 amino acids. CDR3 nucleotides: TGTGCCAGCACGATGAAAACAGGGGAGGAAAACATTCAGTACTTC. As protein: CASTMKTGEENIQYF.

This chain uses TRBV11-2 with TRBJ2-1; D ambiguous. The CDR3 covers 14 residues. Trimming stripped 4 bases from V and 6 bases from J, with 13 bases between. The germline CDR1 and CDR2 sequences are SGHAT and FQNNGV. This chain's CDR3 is CASSYLGSSNEQFF. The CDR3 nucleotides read TGTGCCAGCAGCTACCTTGGGTCTAGCAATGAGCAGTTCTTC.

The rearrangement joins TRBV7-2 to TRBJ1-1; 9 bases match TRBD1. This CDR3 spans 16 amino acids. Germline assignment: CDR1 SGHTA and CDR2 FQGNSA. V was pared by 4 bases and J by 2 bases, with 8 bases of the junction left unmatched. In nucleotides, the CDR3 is TGTGCCAGCAGCTATGGGGGGACAGGGAAAAACACTGAAGCTTTCTTT. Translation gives CASSYGGTGKNTEAFF.

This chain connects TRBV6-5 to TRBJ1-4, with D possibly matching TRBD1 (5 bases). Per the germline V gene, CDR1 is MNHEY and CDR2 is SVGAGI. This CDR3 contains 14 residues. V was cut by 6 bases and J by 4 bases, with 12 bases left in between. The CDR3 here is CASRQGGLNEKLFF. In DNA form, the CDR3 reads TGTGCCAGCAGGCAGGGTGGGCTTAATGAAAAACTGTTTTTT.

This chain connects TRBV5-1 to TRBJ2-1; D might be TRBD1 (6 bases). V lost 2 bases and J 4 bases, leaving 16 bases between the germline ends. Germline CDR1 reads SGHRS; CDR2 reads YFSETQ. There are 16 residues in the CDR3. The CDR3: CASSFDGTPLYNEQFF. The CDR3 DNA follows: TGCGCCAGCAGCTTCGACGGGACACCCCTATACAATGAGCAGTTCTTC.

The CDR3 spells CASSTPRGLSSGANVLTF. For the CDR3, the DNA is TGTGCCAGTAGTACCCCCCGGGGGTTAAGCTCTGGGGCCAACGTCCTGACTTTC. The chain is built from TRBV19 and TRBJ2-6; a weak D match, TRBD2 (6 bases). V lost 4 bases and J lost 0, with 16 bases in between. The germline V gene encodes CDR1 LNHDA and CDR2 SQIVND (reference sequence). This CDR3 contains 18 residues.

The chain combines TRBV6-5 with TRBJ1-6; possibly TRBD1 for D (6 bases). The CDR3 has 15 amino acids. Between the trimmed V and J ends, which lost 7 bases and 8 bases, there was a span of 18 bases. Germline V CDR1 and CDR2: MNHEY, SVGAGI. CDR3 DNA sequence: TGTGCCAGCACCCTGGTCAAGGCAGGGGATTCACCCCTCCACTTT. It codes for CASTLVKAGDSPLHF.

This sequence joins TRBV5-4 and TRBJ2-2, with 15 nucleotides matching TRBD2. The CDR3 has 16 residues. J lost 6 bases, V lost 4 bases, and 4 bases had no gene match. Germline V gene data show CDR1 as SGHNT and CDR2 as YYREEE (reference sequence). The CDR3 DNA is TGTGCCAGCAGCAGGACTAGCGGGGGGGCCTCCGGGGAGCTGTTTTTT. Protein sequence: CASSRTSGGASGELFF.

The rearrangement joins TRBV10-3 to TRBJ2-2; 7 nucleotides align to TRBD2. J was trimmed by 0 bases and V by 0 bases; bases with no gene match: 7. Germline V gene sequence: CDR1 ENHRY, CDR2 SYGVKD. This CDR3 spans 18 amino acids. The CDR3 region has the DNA TGTGCCATCAGTGAGTCGGGAAGTAGCGGGTCGAACACCGGGGAGCTGTTTTTT. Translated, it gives CAISESGSSGSNTGELFF.

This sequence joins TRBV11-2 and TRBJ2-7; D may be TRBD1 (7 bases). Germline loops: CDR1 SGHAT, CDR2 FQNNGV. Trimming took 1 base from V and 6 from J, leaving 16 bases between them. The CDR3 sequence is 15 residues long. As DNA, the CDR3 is TGTGCCAGCAGCTTAGTCATCAGGGGGGCTGGCGAGCAGTACTTC. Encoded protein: CASSLVIRGAGEQYF.

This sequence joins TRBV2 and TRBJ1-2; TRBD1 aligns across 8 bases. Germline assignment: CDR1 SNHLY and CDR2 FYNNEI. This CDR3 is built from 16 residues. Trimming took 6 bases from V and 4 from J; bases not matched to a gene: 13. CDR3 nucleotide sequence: TGTGCCAGCAGCGTAAGGACAGGGTCAGGGATCTATGGCTACACCTTC. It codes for CASSVRTGSGIYGYTF.

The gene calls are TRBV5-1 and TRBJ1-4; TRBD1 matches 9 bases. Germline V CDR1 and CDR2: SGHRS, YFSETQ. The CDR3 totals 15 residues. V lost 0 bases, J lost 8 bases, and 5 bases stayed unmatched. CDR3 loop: CASSLGDREIEKLFF. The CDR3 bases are TGCGCCAGCAGCTTGGGGGACAGGGAAATCGAAAAACTGTTTTTT.

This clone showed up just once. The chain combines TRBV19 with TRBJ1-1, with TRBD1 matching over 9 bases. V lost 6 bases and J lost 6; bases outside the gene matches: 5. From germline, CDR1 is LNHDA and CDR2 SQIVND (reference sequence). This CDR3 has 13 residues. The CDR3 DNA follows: TGTGCCAGTAGCCGGGACAGGGTCGCTGAAGCTTTCTTT. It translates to CASSRDRVAEAFF.